Listed here are 17 T cell receptor beta chains from one sample, sequenced in a study of beta chain features in type 1 diabetes. As every portion of the isolated RNA was reverse transcribed, the sequencing read expressed TCRB transcripts. Generated by immunoSEQ multiplex PCR, the TCRdb table keeps only in-frame clones and is missing some. The repertoire includes roughly 250,000 clones, under 70% of them detected once, and roughly 0.048% sits in the top ten. What was sequenced was naive CD4+ T cells from blood. These receptors were taken from a man younger than 45 in good health.

The chain combines TRBV25-1 with TRBJ2-2; D is perhaps TRBD1 (6 bases). The V gene lost 6 bases and the J gene lost 7 bases, with 12 bases spanning the gap. This CDR3 is built from 13 residues. Germline V gene lookup returns CDR1 MGHDK and CDR2 SYGVNS. CDR3: CASRQGPVGELFF. Here the CDR3 DNA reads TGTGCCAGCAGACAGGGCCCGGTCGGGGAGCTGTTTTTT.

The gene calls are TRBV5-1 and TRBJ2-7, with 8 bases aligning to TRBD1. The CDR3 totals 14 residues. Germline trimming cut 5 bases from V and 1 base from J; bases unmatched to any gene: 5. The germline gives CDR1 SGHRS, CDR2 YFSETQ. The DNA for the CDR3 is TGCGCCAGCAGACCCGGGACAGGATCCTACGAGCAGTACTTC. Its protein product is CASRPGTGSYEQYF.

This clone has more than one count but fewer than ten. This chain connects TRBV4-3 to TRBJ2-1; 8 bases line up with TRBD1. Germline CDR1 is LGHNA and CDR2 is YSLEER. The CDR3 totals 16 residues. J lost 2 bases, V lost 0 bases, and 3 bases had no gene match. CDR3 sequence: CASSQDAGGPYNEQFF. Written as DNA, the CDR3 is TGCGCCAGCAGCCAAGATGCAGGGGGCCCCTACAATGAGCAGTTCTTC.

This chain connects TRBV30 to TRBJ2-7; D unclear. Germline assignment: CDR1 GTSNPN and CDR2 SVGIG (reference sequence). Trimming removed 2 bases from V and 4 bases from J, with 12 bases in between. The CDR3 contains 13 residues. The CDR3 sequence is CAWSPLGPYEQYF. DNA of the CDR3: TGTGCCTGGAGTCCCCTAGGGCCTTACGAGCAGTACTTC.

This clone has a single count. This chain uses TRBV19 with TRBJ2-3; D is ambiguous. Trimming cost V 9 bases and J 2 bases, with 15 bases left between them. There are 14 residues in the CDR3. Germline assignment: CDR1 LNHDA and CDR2 SQIVND (reference sequence). The CDR3 reads CASSSRAPTDTQYF. The CDR3 bases are TGTGCCAGCAGCTCCCGTGCCCCCACAGATACGCAGTATTTT.

The genes are TRBV7-8 and TRBJ2-3, with 14 bases lining up with TRBD2. J lost 3 bases, V lost 3 bases, and 8 bases had no gene match. Germline V lookup: CDR1 SGHVS, CDR2 FQNEAQ. The CDR3 has 18 residues. CDR3 loop: CASSLSPTSGGVTDTQYF. The CDR3 nucleotides are TGTGCCAGCAGCTTGTCCCCGACTAGCGGGGGGGTAACAGATACGCAGTATTTT.

The CDR3 DNA reads TGTGCCAGCAGCCTGTTTCGCCTCGGAGAGCTAGAGCAGTACTTC. This encodes CASSLFRLGELEQYF. The chain combines TRBV7-9 with TRBJ2-7; D is unclear. V lost 5 bases to trimming and J lost 7 bases, with 21 bases between them. Germline CDR1 reads SEHNR; CDR2 reads FQNEAQ (reference sequence). This CDR3 comprises 15 residues.

The V and J genes are TRBV29-1 and TRBJ2-1; either TRBD1 or TRBD2 may supply D (5 bases each). The CDR3 consists of 16 residues. Germline-derived CDR1 and CDR2 are SQVTM and ANQGSEA. The germline V and J ends were trimmed by 3 bases and 1 base, with 16 bases remaining between them. The CDR3, as DNA: TGCAGCGTTGATGGAGGAGACAGAGGGTCCTACAATGAGCAGTTCTTC. Protein sequence: CSVDGGDRGSYNEQFF.

The chain uses TRBV5-1 and TRBJ2-3, with 8 positions matching TRBD1. CDR3 size: 14 residues. V trimming: 3 bases; J trimming: 2 bases; junction bases outside the gene matches: 2. Germline CDR1 and CDR2: SGHRS and YFSETQ. In DNA form, the CDR3 reads TGCGCCAGCAGCTCGGGACAGGACACAGATACGCAGTATTTT. Protein: CASSSGQDTDTQYF.

The chain joins TRBV29-1 to TRBJ1-1, with TRBD1 matching over 7 bases. The CDR3 has 15 residues. J lost 2 bases, V lost 0 bases, and 6 bases had no gene match. Germline V gene data show CDR1 as SQVTM and CDR2 as ANQGSEA. In DNA, the CDR3 is TGCAGCGTTGAAGATTTACAGGGGCTTAACACTGAAGCTTTCTTT. It encodes CSVEDLQGLNTEAFF.

This chain connects TRBV30 to TRBJ2-7, with a tentative D call TRBD1 (6 bases). The CDR3 contains 13 residues. Per the germline V gene, CDR1 is GTSNPN and CDR2 is SVGIG (reference sequence). V lost 8 bases, J lost 5 bases, and 19 bases lay in between. This chain's CDR3 is CASTTGSGDEQYF. CDR3 DNA: TGTGCCAGCACCACAGGGTCCGGGGACGAGCAGTACTTC.

The gene calls are TRBV7-9 and TRBJ2-7, with unresolved D. Germline assignment: CDR1 SEHNR and CDR2 FQNEAQ (reference sequence). The CDR3 totals 11 residues. V lost 8 bases to trimming and J lost 9 bases, with 14 bases between them. The CDR3 sequence: CASSGAVGQYF. CDR3 sequence (DNA): TGTGCCAGCTCTGGCGCCGTAGGGCAGTACTTC.

This clone was found a few times. This chain connects TRBV30 to TRBJ2-7; D is possibly TRBD1 (5 bases). The CDR3 contains 13 residues. Trimming cost V 3 bases and J 0 bases, with 9 bases left between them. CDR1 is GTSNPN, CDR2 SVGIG, per germline (reference sequence). The CDR3 coding sequence is TGTGCCTGGAGCAAGGGGAACTCCTACGAGCAGTACTTC. Residues: CAWSKGNSYEQYF.

The V and J genes are TRBV2 and TRBJ2-1; no firm D call. Germline V gives CDR1 SNHLY, CDR2 FYNNEI. The CDR3 is 13 residues long. The germline V and J ends were trimmed by 6 bases and 0 bases, with 6 bases remaining between them. In DNA, the CDR3 is TGTGCCAGCAGCACGTACTCCTACAATGAGCAGTTCTTC. It specifies CASSTYSYNEQFF.

This clone has more than one count but fewer than ten. V is TRBV13 and J is TRBJ1-1; D remains unclear. This CDR3 contains 15 residues. Germline-derived CDR1 and CDR2 are PRHDT and FYEKMQ (reference sequence). Trimming pared 1 base from V and 1 base from J, leaving 10 bases between. The CDR3 sequence is CASSLVGRRNTEAFF. CDR3 DNA sequence: TGTGCCAGCAGCTTAGTAGGCAGGAGGAACACTGAAGCTTTCTTT.

The rearrangement links TRBV20-1 to TRBJ1-1; D unclear. This CDR3 region has 11 residues. Germline V lookup: CDR1 DFQATT, CDR2 SNEGSKA (reference sequence). V was clipped by 2 bases and J by 10 bases, with 11 bases between them. The CDR3 DNA is TGCAGTGCTAGAAAAATAGTTCGAGCTTTCTTT. Protein product: CSARKIVRAFF.

This clone appeared a few times. The chain links TRBV25-1 to TRBJ2-4; D may be TRBD1 (7 bases). The CDR3 sequence is 13 residues long. Germline V gives CDR1 MGHDK, CDR2 SYGVNS. Trimming left V 4 bases short and J 7 bases short, with 11 bases between. CDR3 sequence: CASSAQGGNIQYF. CDR3 DNA sequence: TGTGCCAGCAGTGCTCAGGGGGGTAACATTCAGTACTTC.